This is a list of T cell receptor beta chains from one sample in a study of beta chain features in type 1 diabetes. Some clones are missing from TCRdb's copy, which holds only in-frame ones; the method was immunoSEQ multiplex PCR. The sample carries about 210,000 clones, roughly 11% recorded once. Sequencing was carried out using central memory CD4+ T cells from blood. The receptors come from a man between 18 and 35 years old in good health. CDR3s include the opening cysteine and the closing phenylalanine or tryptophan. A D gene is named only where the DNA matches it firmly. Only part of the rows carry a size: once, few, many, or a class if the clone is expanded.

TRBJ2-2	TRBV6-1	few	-	TGTGCCAGCAGTGAGATAGTCCCCGGGGAGCTGTTTTTT	CASSEIVPGELFF
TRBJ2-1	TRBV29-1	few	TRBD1	TGCAGCGTTGAAGGAACAGGGGGCTACTACAATGAGCAGTTCTTC	CSVEGTGGYYNEQFF
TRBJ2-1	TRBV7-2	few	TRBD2	TGTGCCAGCAGCCGAAGTAGCGGGGACTACAATGAGCAGTTCTTC	CASSRSSGDYNEQFF
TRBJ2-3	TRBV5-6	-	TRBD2	TGTGCCAGCAGCGTACTCAGCGGGAGTACAGATACGCAGTATTTT	CASSVLSGSTDTQYF
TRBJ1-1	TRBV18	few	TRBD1	TGTGCCAGCTCACCACCGACAGGGGAGAGAACTGAAGCTTTCTTT	CASSPPTGERTEAFF
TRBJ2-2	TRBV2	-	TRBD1	TGTGCCCGCAGTGGGGACAGGGGGAACACCGGGGAGCTGTTTTTT	CARSGDRGNTGELFF
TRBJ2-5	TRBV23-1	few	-	TGCGCCAACACAACCGTCGACAGCGGACCCCCCGAAAAGACCCAGTACTTC	CANTTVDSGPPEKTQYF
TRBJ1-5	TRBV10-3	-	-	TGTGCCATCAGTGAGTCGGGGAGGGGCAGTAATCAGCCCCAGCATTTT	CAISESGRGSNQPQHF
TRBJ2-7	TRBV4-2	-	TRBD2	TGTGCCAGCAGCCAAGAAGGGCATGCGGCTAGCGGAACCTACGAGCAGTACTTC	CASSQEGHAASGTYEQYF
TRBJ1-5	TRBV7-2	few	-	TGTGCCAGCAGCTTCGTTCGGGATCAGCCCCAGCATTTT	CASSFVRDQPQHF
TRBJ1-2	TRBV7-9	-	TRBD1	TGTGCCAGCAGCGCCTGGGACAGGTTCTATGGCTACACCTTC	CASSAWDRFYGYTF
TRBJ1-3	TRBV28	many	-	TGTGCCAGCCGAAGAGGAAACACCATATATTTT	CASRRGNTIYF
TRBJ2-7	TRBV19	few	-	TGTGCCAGTAGTATGCACGGAGGGCCTACGAGCTACGAGCAGTACTTC	CASSMHGGPTSYEQYF
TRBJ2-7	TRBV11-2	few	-	TGTGCCAGCAGCTCCCTTAGCGGTTCCTACGAGCAGTACTTC	CASSSLSGSYEQYF
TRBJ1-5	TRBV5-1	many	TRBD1	TGCGCCAGCAGCTGGACAGGGACCCTCGGTCAGCCCCAGCATTTT	CASSWTGTLGQPQHF
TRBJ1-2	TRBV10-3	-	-	TGTGCCATCAGTCACCAGGGATTGGAATATGGCTACACCTTC	CAISHQGLEYGYTF
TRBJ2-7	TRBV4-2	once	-	TGTGCCAGCAGCCAGGACCGGGACGGCTACGAGCAGTACTTC	CASSQDRDGYEQYF
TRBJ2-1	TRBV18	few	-	TGTGCCAGCTCACCCAGGACCGGAGACAGCTCCTACAATGAGCAGTTCTTC	CASSPRTGDSSYNEQFF
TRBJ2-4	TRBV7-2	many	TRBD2	TGTGCCAGCAGCCCAGAGGTGCTAGCGGGAGTAACTCAGTACTTC	CASSPEVLAGVTQYF
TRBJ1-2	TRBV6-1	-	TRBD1	TGTGCCAGCGTCTGGGACAGGGGGTTGGGCTACACCTTC	CASVWDRGLGYTF
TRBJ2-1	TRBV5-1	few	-	TGCGCCAGCAGCATCGGGACGTCCGATTACAATGAGCAGTTCTTC	CASSIGTSDYNEQFF
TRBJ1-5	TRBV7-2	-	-	TGTGCCAGCAGCTTCGACTCTAGCAATCAGCCCCAGCATTTT	CASSFDSSNQPQHF
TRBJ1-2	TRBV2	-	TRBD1	TGTGCCAGCAGATATTACAGGGGGCTGAACTATGGCTACACCTTC	CASRYYRGLNYGYTF
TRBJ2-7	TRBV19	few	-	TGTGCCAGTAGTCCGTCGAGCAAGACCTACGAGCAGTACTTC	CASSPSSKTYEQYF
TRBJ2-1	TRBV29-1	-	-	TGCAGCGCTGTCAGGGATGAGCAGTTCTTC	CSAVRDEQFF
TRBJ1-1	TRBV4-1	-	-	TGCGCCAGCAAGACCAGCCCTTCGAACACTGAAGCTTTCTTT	CASKTSPSNTEAFF
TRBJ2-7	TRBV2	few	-	TGTGCCAGCAGTGAATCACGCTTTGAGCAGTACTTC	CASSESRFEQYF
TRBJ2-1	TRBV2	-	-	TGTGCCAGCAATATCGAAGTTGGCTCCTACAATGAGCAGTTCTTC	CASNIEVGSYNEQFF
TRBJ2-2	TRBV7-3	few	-	TGTGCCAGCAGCATCGATCCGGGACGGAGGAACACCGGGGAGCTGTTTTTT	CASSIDPGRRNTGELFF
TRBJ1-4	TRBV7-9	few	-	TGTGCCAGCAGTCGGACGTTGACTAATGAAAAACTGTTTTTT	CASSRTLTNEKLFF
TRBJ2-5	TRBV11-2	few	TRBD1	TGTGCCAGCAGCTTAGTACCCGGGACAGGGGAAGAGACCCAGTACTTC	CASSLVPGTGEETQYF
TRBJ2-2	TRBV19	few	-	TGTGCCAGTAGTGTGGGACGGACGAACACCGGGGAGCTGTTTTTT	CASSVGRTNTGELFF
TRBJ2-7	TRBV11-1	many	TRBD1	TGTGCCAGCAGCCCCCGGGACAGGGGGCTATACGAGCAGTACTTC	CASSPRDRGLYEQYF
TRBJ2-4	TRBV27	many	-	TGTGCCAGCAGTTCCATGGGGATGCGAGGGAGAGCCAAAAACATTCAGTACTTC	CASSSMGMRGRAKNIQYF
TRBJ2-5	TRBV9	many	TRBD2	TGTGCCAGCAGCGCCGGGACTAGCGAAGAGACCCAGTACTTC	CASSAGTSEETQYF
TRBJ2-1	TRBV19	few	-	TGTGCCAGTAGTATAGATCATGGTAGCGGTAATGAGCAGTTCTTC	CASSIDHGSGNEQFF
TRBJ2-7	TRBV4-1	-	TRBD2	TGCGCCAGCAGCGGGGGGACTAGCGGGAGCTACGAGCAGTACTTC	CASSGGTSGSYEQYF
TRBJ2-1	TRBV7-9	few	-	TGTGCCAGCAGCTACGACTCGATCCAATTAGCACCAGACAGGGAGCAGTTCTTC	CASSYDSIQLAPDREQFF
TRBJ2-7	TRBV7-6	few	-	TGTGCCAGCAGCTTAGGGAACGGGGGACAGACAAACGCCTACGAGCAGTACTTC	CASSLGNGGQTNAYEQYF
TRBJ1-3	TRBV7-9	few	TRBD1	TGTGCCAGCAGCTTGGGACAGACTACTGGAAACACCATATATTTT	CASSLGQTTGNTIYF
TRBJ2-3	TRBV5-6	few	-	TGTGCCAGCAGCCGTTCCACAGATACGCAGTATTTT	CASSRSTDTQYF
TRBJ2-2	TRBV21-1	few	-	TGTGCCAGCAGCAAAGAAGGGGGCAGAAATAGCGGGGAGCTGTTTTTT	CASSKEGGRNSGELFF
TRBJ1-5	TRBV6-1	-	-	TGTGCCAGCAGTGGGGTTTTTGGGGGCAGCAATCAGCCCCAGCATTTT	CASSGVFGGSNQPQHF